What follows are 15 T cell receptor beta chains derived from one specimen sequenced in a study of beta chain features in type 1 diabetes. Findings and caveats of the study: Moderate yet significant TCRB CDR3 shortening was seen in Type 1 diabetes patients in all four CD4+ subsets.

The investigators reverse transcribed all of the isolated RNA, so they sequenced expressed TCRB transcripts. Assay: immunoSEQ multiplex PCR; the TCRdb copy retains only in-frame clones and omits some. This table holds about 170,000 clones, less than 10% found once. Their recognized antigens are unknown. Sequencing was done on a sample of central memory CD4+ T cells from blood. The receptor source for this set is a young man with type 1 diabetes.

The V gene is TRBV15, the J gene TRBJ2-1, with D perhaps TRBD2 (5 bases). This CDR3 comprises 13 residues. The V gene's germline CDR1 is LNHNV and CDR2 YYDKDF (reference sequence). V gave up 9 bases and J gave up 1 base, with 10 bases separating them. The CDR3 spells CATGGPSYNEQFF. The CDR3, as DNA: TGTGCCACGGGCGGGCCGTCCTACAATGAGCAGTTCTTC.

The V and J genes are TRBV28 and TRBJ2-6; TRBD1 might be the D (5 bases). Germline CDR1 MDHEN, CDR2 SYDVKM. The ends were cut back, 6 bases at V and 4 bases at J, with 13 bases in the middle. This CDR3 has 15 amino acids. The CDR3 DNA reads TGTGCCAGCAGGCTTACAGGACCGGGGGCCAACGTCCTGACTTTC. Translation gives CASRLTGPGANVLTF.

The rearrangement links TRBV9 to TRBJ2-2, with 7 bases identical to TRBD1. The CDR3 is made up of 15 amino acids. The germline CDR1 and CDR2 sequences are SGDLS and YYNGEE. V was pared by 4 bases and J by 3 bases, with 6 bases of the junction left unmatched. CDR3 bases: TGTGCCAGCAGCAAAGGGGGCACGGACACCGGGGAGCTGTTTTTT. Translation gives CASSKGGTDTGELFF.

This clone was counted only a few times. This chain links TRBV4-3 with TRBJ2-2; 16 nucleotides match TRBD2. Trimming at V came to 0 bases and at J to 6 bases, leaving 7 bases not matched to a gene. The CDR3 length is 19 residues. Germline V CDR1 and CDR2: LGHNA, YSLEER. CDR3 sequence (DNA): TGCGCCAGCAGCCAAGATCTGGTGGGACTAGCGGGGGGGGCCGGGGAGCTGTTTTTT. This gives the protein CASSQDLVGLAGGAGELFF.

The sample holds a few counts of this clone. The CDR3: CASSRTDTSGNTIYF. Here the CDR3 DNA reads TGTGCCAGCAGCCGAACAGATACATCTGGAAACACCATATATTTT. This chain uses TRBV11-2 with TRBJ1-3; D is uncertain. The germline V gene encodes CDR1 SGHAT and CDR2 FQNNGV. This CDR3 has 15 residues. Trimming removed 5 bases from V and 1 base from J, with 12 bases in between.

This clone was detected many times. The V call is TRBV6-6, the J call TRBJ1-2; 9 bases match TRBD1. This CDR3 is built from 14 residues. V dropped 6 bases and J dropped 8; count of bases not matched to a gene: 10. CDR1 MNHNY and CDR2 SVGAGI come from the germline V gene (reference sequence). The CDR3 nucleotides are TGTGCCAGCAGCCGTCCCGGGACAGGGAGAGGCTACACCTTC. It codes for CASSRPGTGRGYTF.

The CDR3 here is CASSYSGGGSLDTQYF. DNA for the CDR3: TGTGCCAGCAGTTACTCCGGTGGCGGGAGCTTAGATACGCAGTATTTT. The J gene is TRBJ2-3, the V gene TRBV6-5, with 7 nucleotides matching TRBD2. The germline CDR1 and CDR2 sequences are MNHEY and SVGAGI. The CDR3 length is 16 residues. V lost 0 bases and J lost 5; bases outside the gene matches: 8.

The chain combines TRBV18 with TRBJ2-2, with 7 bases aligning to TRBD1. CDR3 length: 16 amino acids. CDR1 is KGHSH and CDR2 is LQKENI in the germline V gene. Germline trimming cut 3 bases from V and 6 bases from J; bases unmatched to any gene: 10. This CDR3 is CASSPNAQGWSGELFF. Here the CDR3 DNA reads TGTGCCAGCTCACCCAACGCACAGGGGTGGTCCGGGGAGCTGTTTTTT.

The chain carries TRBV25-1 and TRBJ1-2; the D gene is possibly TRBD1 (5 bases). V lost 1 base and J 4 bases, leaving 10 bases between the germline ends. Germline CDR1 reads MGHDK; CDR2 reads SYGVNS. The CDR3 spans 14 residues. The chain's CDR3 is CASSESAGLYGYTF. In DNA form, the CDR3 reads TGTGCCAGCAGTGAATCGGCAGGGCTCTATGGCTACACCTTC.

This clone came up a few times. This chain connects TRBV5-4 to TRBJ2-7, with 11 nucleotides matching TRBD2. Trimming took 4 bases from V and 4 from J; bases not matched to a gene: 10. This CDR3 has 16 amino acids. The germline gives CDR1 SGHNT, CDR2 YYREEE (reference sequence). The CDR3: CASSPGRASGRYEQYF. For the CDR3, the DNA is TGTGCCAGCAGCCCTGGCCGGGCTAGCGGGAGGTACGAGCAGTACTTC.

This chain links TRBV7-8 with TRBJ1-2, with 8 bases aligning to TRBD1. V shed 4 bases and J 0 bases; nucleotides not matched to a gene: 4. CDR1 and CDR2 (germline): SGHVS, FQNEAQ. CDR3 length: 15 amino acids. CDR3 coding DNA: TGTGCCAGCAGCTGGACGGGACAGGCTAACTATGGCTACACCTTC. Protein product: CASSWTGQANYGYTF.

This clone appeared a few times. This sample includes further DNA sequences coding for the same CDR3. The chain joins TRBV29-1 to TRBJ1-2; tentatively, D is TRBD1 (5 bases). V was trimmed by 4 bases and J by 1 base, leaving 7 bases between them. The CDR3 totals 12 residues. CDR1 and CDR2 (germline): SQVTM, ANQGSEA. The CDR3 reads CSVGGGNYGYTF. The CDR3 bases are TGCAGCGTTGGCGGGGGTAACTATGGCTACACCTTC. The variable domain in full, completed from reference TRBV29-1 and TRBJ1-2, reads SAVISQKPSRDICQRGTSLTIQCQVDSQVTMMFWYRQQPGQSLTLIATANQGSEATYESGFVIDKFPISRPNLTFSTLTVSNMSPEDSSIYLCSVGGGNYGYTFGSGTRLTVV.

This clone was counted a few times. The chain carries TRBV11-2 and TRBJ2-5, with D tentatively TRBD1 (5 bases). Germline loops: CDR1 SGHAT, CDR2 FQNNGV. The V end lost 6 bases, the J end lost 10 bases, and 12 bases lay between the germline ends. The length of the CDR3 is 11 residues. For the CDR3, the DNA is TGTGCCAGCAGTAGGGAAGGGGACCAGTACTTC. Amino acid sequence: CASSREGDQYF.

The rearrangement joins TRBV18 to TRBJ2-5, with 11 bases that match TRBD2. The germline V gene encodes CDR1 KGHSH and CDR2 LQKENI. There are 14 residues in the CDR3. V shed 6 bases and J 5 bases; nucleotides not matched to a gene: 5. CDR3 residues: CASSPGTSGETQYF. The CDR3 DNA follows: TGTGCCAGCTCCCCAGGGACTAGCGGTGAGACCCAGTACTTC.

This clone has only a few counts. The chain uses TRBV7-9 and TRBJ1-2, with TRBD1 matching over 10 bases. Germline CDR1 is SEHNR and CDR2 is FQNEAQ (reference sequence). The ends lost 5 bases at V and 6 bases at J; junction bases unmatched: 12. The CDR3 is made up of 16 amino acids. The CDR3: CASSPVRDRGTNGYTF. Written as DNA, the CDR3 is TGTGCCAGCAGCCCCGTGAGGGACAGGGGAACGAATGGCTACACCTTC. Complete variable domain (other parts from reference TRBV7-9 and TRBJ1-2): DTGVSQNPRHKITKRGQNVTFRCDPISEHNRLYWYRQTLGQGPEFLTYFQNEAQLEKSRLLSDRFSAERPKGSFSTLEIQRTEQGDSAMYLCASSPVRDRGTNGYTFGSGTRLTVV.